The 24 T cell receptor beta chains given below trace back to one sample, sequenced in a study of T-cell reconstitution after alpha-beta-depleted transplantation in children. The TCRbeta library incorporated unique molecular identifiers. TCRdb called the PCR reads again in MiXCR, with one record for every CDR3 protein. This sample has about 500,000 distinct CDR3 sequences; 32% occur once, and the top ten carry 2% to 2.5%. This specimen was PBMCs from the stem cell graft donor, taken from the stem cell graft. The receptor source for this set is a human donor who donated a stem cell graft to a child with aplastic anemia.

This clonotype was counted only a few times. V usage is TRBV5-6 and J usage is TRBJ2-3, with D unclear. Trimming took 4 bases from V and 6 from J, leaving 9 bases between them. Germline-derived CDR1 and CDR2 are SGHDT and YYEEEE. The CDR3 runs to 12 residues. In nucleotides, the CDR3 is TGTGCCAGCAGCCTAAACGTGGATACGCAGTATTTT. Protein product: CASSLNVDTQYF.

This clonotype was observed a few times. The rearrangement joins TRBV5-6 to TRBJ2-7; unclear D gene. Trimming stripped 5 bases from V and 0 bases from J, with 9 bases between. The CDR3 sequence is 13 residues long. From germline, CDR1 is SGHDT and CDR2 YYEEEE. CDR3 amino acids: CASRKGSSYEQYV. In nucleotides, the CDR3 is TGTGCCAGCAGGAAAGGCAGCTCCTACGAGCAGTACGTC.

The rearrangement uses TRBV4-3 and TRBJ2-1; D may correspond to TRBD1 or TRBD2 (5 bases each). Germline CDR1 is LGHNA and CDR2 is YSLEER. The CDR3 has 13 residues. The ends were cut back, 3 bases at V and 12 bases at J, with 15 bases in the middle. The CDR3 DNA reads TGCGCCAGCAGCCAGGAGCGGACAACCTGGCAGTTCTTC. This gives the protein CASSQERTTWQFF.

The V call is TRBV6-5, the J call TRBJ2-5; 12 bases are shared with TRBD2. Germline lookup yields CDR1 MNHEY and CDR2 SVGAGI. CDR3 length equals 18 residues. V was pared by 2 bases and J by 4 bases, with 11 bases of the junction left unmatched. The chain's CDR3 is CASSYRRLAGEYSETQYF. The CDR3 nucleotides are TGTGCCAGCAGTTACCGACGACTAGCGGGAGAATACTCAGAGACCCAGTACTTC.

The V and J genes are TRBV6-2 or TRBV6-3 and TRBJ2-2; no firm D call. V was pared by 2 bases and J by 2 bases, with 9 bases between. This CDR3 is 15 amino acids long. Germline V gene lookup returns CDR1 MNHEY and CDR2 SVGEGT. The CDR3 nucleotides read TGTGCCAGCAGTTACGGGGTTGTTAACACCGGGGAGCTGTTTTTT. Translating it yields CASSYGVVNTGELFF.

This clonotype was recorded a few times. The chain employs TRBV28 and TRBJ1-2; D unclear. This CDR3 region has 11 residues. Germline V gene sequence: CDR1 MDHEN, CDR2 SYDVKM. With 8 bases removed from V and 7 bases from J, the gap between germline ends came to 11 bases. CDR3 protein: CASHNMGGYTF. The DNA for the CDR3 is TGTGCCAGCCACAATATGGGTGGCTACACCTTC.

The chain is built from TRBV28 and TRBJ1-5; D possibly corresponds to TRBD1 (5 bases). V lost 5 bases and J 7 bases, leaving 12 bases between the germline ends. This CDR3 is built from 13 residues. In germline, CDR1 is MDHEN, CDR2 SYDVKM. Here the CDR3 reads CASSPPGGQPQHF. The CDR3 coding sequence is TGTGCCAGCAGTCCCCCCGGGGGGCAGCCCCAGCATTTT. The variable domain in full, with the rest retrieved from reference TRBV28 and TRBJ1-5, is DVKVTQSSRYLVKRTGEKVFLECVQDMDHENMFWYRQDPGLGLRLIYFSYDVKMKEKGDIPEGYSVSREKKERFSLILESASTNQTSMYLCASSPPGGQPQHFGDGTRLSIL.

This clonotype showed up just a few times. The chain joins TRBV9 to TRBJ2-1, with a weak D call TRBD1 (7 bases). CDR1 is SGDLS, CDR2 YYNGEE, per germline. V lost 3 bases, J lost 8 bases, and 15 bases lay in between. The CDR3 totals 14 residues. CDR3 sequence: CASSAGDSGDEQFF. CDR3 sequence (DNA): TGTGCCAGCAGCGCGGGGGACAGCGGAGATGAGCAGTTCTTC.

This clonotype appeared a few times. The genes are TRBV12-3 or TRBV12-4 and TRBJ1-5; 9 positions match TRBD1. With V trimmed by 6 bases and J by 6 bases, 9 bases remained unmatched. The CDR3 consists of 15 residues. CDR3 protein: CASRPGQGLGQPQHF. The CDR3 DNA reads as TGTGCCAGCAGACCCGGACAGGGGTTGGGTCAGCCCCAGCATTTT.

The chain carries TRBV7-2 and TRBJ2-3; 10 bases agree with TRBD2. V lost 8 bases, J lost 1 base, and 6 bases stayed unmatched. Germline V gene lookup returns CDR1 SGHTA and CDR2 FQGNSA. The CDR3 is 15 amino acids. CDR3 sequence (DNA): TGTGCCAGCTCGGGAGCGGGAGGGGGCACAGATACGCAGTATTTT. This sequence encodes CASSGAGGGTDTQYF.

CDR3 residues: CASSGPDRPPLNEQFF. The CDR3 bases are TGTGCCAGCAGTGGGCCGGATAGACCCCCCCTCAATGAGCAGTTCTTC. The chain carries TRBV25-1 and TRBJ2-1; D gene uncertain. This CDR3 spans 16 amino acids. The germline V gene encodes CDR1 MGHDK and CDR2 SYGVNS. Trimming removed 4 bases at V and 6 bases at J, with 19 bases between.

This clonotype has more than one count but fewer than ten. This chain uses TRBV3-1 with TRBJ1-1; tentative D call: TRBD1 (6 bases). Germline CDR1 is LGHDT and CDR2 is YNNKEL (reference sequence). CDR3 length equals 12 residues. The ends were cut back, 0 bases at V and 8 bases at J, with 7 bases in the middle. For the CDR3, the DNA is TGTGCCAGCAGCCAAGAAAGGGGGGAAGCTTTCTTT. Its translation is CASSQERGEAFF.

This clonotype was detected only a few times. The gene calls are TRBV4-3 and TRBJ1-1, with D unclear. The length of the CDR3 is 13 residues. V was trimmed by 0 bases and J by 5 bases, leaving 7 bases between them. Looked up from germline, CDR1 is LGHNA and CDR2 is YSLEER. Written as DNA, the CDR3 is TGCGCCAGCAGCCAAGAAGCCTGGACTGAAGCTTTCTTT. Translated, it gives CASSQEAWTEAFF.

V is TRBV12-3 or TRBV12-4 and J is TRBJ1-4; D uncertain. V lost 4 bases to trimming and J lost 6 bases, with 12 bases between them. The CDR3 totals 14 residues. Here the CDR3 reads CASSWWGIDEKLFF. The CDR3 region has the DNA TGTGCCAGCAGTTGGTGGGGAATAGATGAAAAACTGTTTTTT.

V gene TRBV20-1 combines with J gene TRBJ2-1, with D possibly TRBD2 on 6 matching bases. The ends were cut back, 0 bases at V and 7 bases at J, with 16 bases in the middle. The CDR3 extends over 15 amino acids. CDR1 is DFQATT and CDR2 is SNEGSKA in the germline V gene (reference sequence). This CDR3 reads CSARDARRALNEQFF. CDR3 nucleotides: TGCAGTGCTAGAGATGCACGGAGGGCCCTTAATGAGCAGTTCTTC.

This clonotype was seen many times. The rearrangement uses TRBV4-3 and TRBJ2-1; 11 bases agree with TRBD2. The CDR3 spans 16 residues. The junction had 1 base not matched to a gene; V was cut back by 0 bases and J by 3 bases. The germline V gene has CDR1 LGHNA and CDR2 YSLEER. The CDR3 loop is CASSQDGTSGYNEQFF. The DNA of the CDR3 is TGCGCCAGCAGCCAAGATGGGACTAGCGGCTACAATGAGCAGTTCTTC.

This clonotype was detected only a few times. This chain links TRBV24-1 with TRBJ2-4; D ambiguous. The CDR3 has 14 residues. V lost 6 bases and J lost 0, with 8 bases in between. Germline lookup yields CDR1 KGHDR and CDR2 SFDVKD. The CDR3 protein is CATSNSLAKNIQYF. CDR3 sequence (DNA): TGTGCCACCAGTAACTCCCTAGCCAAAAACATTCAGTACTTC.

The rearrangement uses TRBV29-1 and TRBJ1-4, with 9 bases identical to TRBD1. The CDR3 is 14 amino acids. Germline trimming cut 4 bases from V and 7 bases from J; bases unmatched to any gene: 7. The germline V gene has CDR1 SQVTM and CDR2 ANQGSEA. The CDR3 sequence is CSVGAQGAVEKLFF. CDR3 DNA: TGCAGCGTTGGAGCACAGGGGGCGGTTGAAAAACTGTTTTTT.

The V call is TRBV7-8, the J call TRBJ2-1; 9 positions agree with TRBD2. The CDR3 length is 16 residues. Per germline, CDR1 SGHVS and CDR2 FQNEAQ. V gave up 4 bases and J gave up 6 bases; unmatched junction bases: 10. CDR3 in DNA: TGTGCCAGCAGCTCTTCACCGGCGGGAGGGCCCAATGAGCAGTTCTTC. Residues: CASSSSPAGGPNEQFF.

The gene calls are TRBV7-2 and TRBJ1-5; D remains ambiguous. V lost 0 bases to trimming and J lost 3 bases, with 9 bases between them. The CDR3 loop spans 15 amino acids. Germline V gene sequence: CDR1 SGHTA, CDR2 FQGNSA. DNA for the CDR3: TGTGCCAGCAGCTTAGCTGGTCGGGTCAATCAGCCCCAGCATTTT. As protein: CASSLAGRVNQPQHF.

This sequence joins TRBV18 and TRBJ2-5; no definite D call. Germline-derived CDR1 and CDR2 are KGHSH and LQKENI. This CDR3 has 14 amino acids. Trimming pared 3 bases from V and 3 bases from J, leaving 11 bases between. CDR3 DNA sequence: TGTGCCAGCTCACCTTTTTTACAGAAAGAGACCCAGTACTTC. This gives the protein CASSPFLQKETQYF.

This clonotype was detected a few times. The V call is TRBV3-1, the J call TRBJ2-1, with D perhaps TRBD2 (5 bases). This CDR3 has 15 amino acids. The germline V gene has CDR1 LGHDT and CDR2 YNNKEL (reference sequence). Trimming cost V 0 bases and J 6 bases, with 12 bases left between them. CDR3 in DNA: TGTGCCAGCAGCCAAGATTTGCGGGCCTCCAATGAGCAGTTCTTC. It is translated as CASSQDLRASNEQFF.

Points on this clonotype: One end of the junction fails to match germline, which may point to a read error. The V and J genes are TRBV4-3 and TRBJ1-3; weak D call: TRBD1 (6 bases). Germline CDR1 reads LGHNA; CDR2 reads YSLEER. This CDR3 has 16 amino acids. The CDR3 DNA follows: TGCGCCAGCAACCAAGATAACCAGGGGTCTGGAAACACCATATATTTT. This translates into CASNQDNQGSGNTIYF.

The chain joins TRBV28 to TRBJ2-7, with a possible D match to TRBD1 (5 bases). Germline V gives CDR1 MDHEN, CDR2 SYDVKM. V lost 2 bases to trimming and J lost 2 bases, with 16 bases between them. The CDR3 covers 16 residues. The DNA of the CDR3 is TGTGCCAGCAGTTTACTGGGCCAGGGTTCCCCCTACGAGCAGTACGTC. This sequence encodes CASSLLGQGSPYEQYV.